The text below deals with one T cell receptor beta chain. Its antigen is undetermined. The record originates from a study of early T cells in non-severe SARS-CoV-2 infection. Study details: Sequencing of unsorted whole blood was done on bulk RNA, leaving chains unpaired. Study-wide results and caveats: VDJdb-based annotation leaned toward anti-spike CD8 responses and missed private and CD4 specificities.

Individual cDNA molecules were tagged with unique molecular identifiers, the study reported. MiXCR was run by TCRdb on the 5' RACE reads, yielding one entry per CDR3 protein. The data show 75,000 or so distinct CDR3 sequences, about 10% seen once. CDR3 size: 12 residues. The germline gives CDR1 SGHRS, CDR2 YFSETQ. V was trimmed by 4 bases and J by 8 bases, leaving 10 bases between them. The starting material was whole blood, obtained at baseline. The sequence came from an adult who was a healthcare worker with PCR-confirmed SARS-CoV-2 infection or an uninfected control (not recorded which). The chain combines TRBV5-1 with TRBJ2-1; D is uncertain. The chain's CDR3 is CASSGVAHEQFF. CDR3 nucleotides: TGCGCCAGCAGCGGCGTAGCCCATGAGCAGTTCTTC.